This is a list of T cell receptor beta chains from one sample in a study of blood T cell repertoires in COVID-19. The table came from immunoSEQ multiplex PCR; TCRdb's copy has only in-frame clones and leaves some out. This sample yields about 130,000 clones, of which over 80% are seen a single time; about 11% belongs to the top ten. The specimen was peripheral blood. Receptor source: a man aged 60 to 69 with acute or convalescent COVID-19. The CDR3 runs from the conserved cysteine through the conserved F or W. A D gene is named only where the DNA matches it firmly. Clone size appears in some rows only: once, few, many, or a class for an expanded clone.

j_gene	d_gene	v_gene	abundance	CDR3aa	CDR3nt
TRBJ2-5	TRBD1	TRBV19	NA	CASSRGQGFQETQYF	TGTGCCAGTAGTAGAGGACAGGGCTTCCAAGAGACCCAGTACTTC
TRBJ2-7	TRBD2	TRBV5-1	NA	CASSFRGSTSGLYEQYF	TGCGCCAGCAGCTTCCGGGGGAGTACTAGCGGACTCTACGAGCAGTACTTC
TRBJ1-1	NA	TRBV30	once	CAWSVGSLGNTEAFF	TGTGCCTGGAGTGTTGGGAGTTTAGGGAACACTGAAGCTTTCTTT
TRBJ1-3	NA	TRBV7-9	NA	CASSSPDRRGGNTIYF	TGTGCCAGCAGCTCCCCAGACAGGCGAGGTGGAAACACCATATATTTT
TRBJ2-3	NA	TRBV3-1/TRBV3-2	few	CASSQEIWASTDTQYF	TGTGCCAGCAGCCAAGAAATTTGGGCTAGCACAGATACGCAGTATTTT
TRBJ1-5	NA	TRBV28	NA	CASSLGRGNQPQHF	TGTGCCAGCAGTTTAGGGAGGGGCAATCAGCCCCAGCATTTT
TRBJ2-3	TRBD2	TRBV5-1	NA	CASSLLLAGAAGDTQYF	TGCGCCAGCAGCTTGTTACTAGCGGGGGCGGCAGGGGATACGCAGTATTTT
TRBJ2-7	NA	TRBV28	NA	CASSTGRYEQYF	TGTGCCAGCAGTACAGGGAGATACGAGCAGTACTTC
TRBJ2-7	TRBD2	TRBV6-1	NA	CASSPRTSLSEQYF	TGTGCCAGCAGTCCCCGGACTAGCCTCTCCGAGCAGTACTTC
TRBJ2-3	NA	TRBV11-2	NA	CASRRLAHTQYF	TGTGCCAGCAGGAGGCTGGCCCATACGCAGTATTTT
TRBJ1-3	NA	TRBV11-2	NA	CASSLDSGGATGNTIYF	TGTGCCAGCAGCTTAGATTCGGGGGGCGCGACAGGAAACACCATATATTTT
TRBJ2-7	TRBD2	TRBV10-3	once	CAVRPGLGLDEQYF	TGTGCCGTCCGCCCGGGACTAGGATTGGACGAGCAGTACTTC
TRBJ1-6	TRBD1	TRBV20-1	NA	CSARDMRTGASPLHF	TGCAGTGCTCGTGATATGAGGACAGGGGCCTCACCCCTCCACTTT
TRBJ1-2	NA	TRBV28	NA	CASSSHFQQGNGYTF	TGTGCCAGCAGTTCCCACTTCCAACAGGGTAATGGCTACACCTTC
TRBJ1-1	TRBD1	TRBV30	once	CAWSHGTGMNTEAFF	TGTGCCTGGAGTCACGGGACAGGGATGAACACTGAAGCTTTCTTT
TRBJ1-1	NA	TRBV7-2	NA	CASSLVARMNTEAFF	TGTGCCAGCAGCTTAGTCGCCAGAATGAACACTGAAGCTTTCTTT
TRBJ1-2	TRBD1	TRBV28	once	CASSPSDRQGRGYTF	TGTGCCAGCAGTCCGTCGGACAGGCAGGGCAGGGGCTACACCTTC
TRBJ1-4	NA	TRBV2	NA	CASSEEGGTNEKLFF	TGTGCCAGCAGTGAAGAGGGGGGGACTAATGAAAAACTGTTTTTT
TRBJ1-2	TRBD1	TRBV5-4	NA	CASSFWDRNYGYTF	TGTGCCAGCAGCTTCTGGGACAGGAACTATGGCTACACCTTC
TRBJ1-5	NA	TRBV19	once	CASSPPRGPQHF	TGTGCCAGTAGTCCCCCACGGGGGCCCCAGCATTTT
TRBJ1-1	NA	TRBV18	NA	CASSSIQGVNTEAFF	TGTGCCAGCTCATCGATACAGGGAGTTAACACTGAAGCTTTCTTT
TRBJ2-7	NA	TRBV28	NA	CASSLGPSLGYEQYF	TGTGCCAGCAGTTTAGGTCCTAGCTTGGGCTACGAGCAGTACTTC
TRBJ2-7	NA	TRBV12-2	NA	CASRSYISGGSYEQYF	TGTGCAAGTCGCTCCTATATTTCAGGGGGCTCGTACGAGCAGTACTTC
TRBJ2-3	NA	TRBV18	NA	CASSPPTSDTQYF	TGTGCCAGCTCACCTCCAACTAGCGATACGCAGTATTTT
TRBJ2-3	TRBD2	TRBV28	NA	CASLSLEGTSGALYAQYF	TGTGCCAGCCTCTCCCTTGAGGGGACTAGCGGAGCCTTATACGCGCAGTATTTT
TRBJ2-3	NA	TRBV7-9	NA	CASSSPGTSTYTQYF	TGTGCCAGCAGCTCCCCCGGAACTAGCACCTATACGCAGTATTTT